These T cell receptor beta chains were read from a single sample in a study of blood T cells in healthy people across ages. TCRdb used MiXCR to reprocess the 5' RACE reads, holding one entry per CDR3 protein. The sample has under 2 million distinct CDR3 sequences, roughly a third seen once. Sample: blood. These TCRs come from a woman in her twenties or thirties in good health. The conserved cysteine and the conserved F or W are not part of the CDR3 here. D genes are given only for firm matches.

V gene: TRBV20-1; D gene: .; CDR3 protein: SAEKRGAKNIQY
V gene: TRBV4-1; D gene: .; CDR3 protein: ASSPHSSSHQETQY
V gene: TRBV18; D gene: TRBD2; CDR3 protein: ASSPMSGGTYNEQF
V gene: TRBV20-1; D gene: TRBD1; CDR3 protein: SAGDRGSSYEQY
V gene: TRBV29-1; D gene: .; CDR3 protein: SAHDGTDTQY
V gene: TRBV12-3/TRBV12-4; D gene: TRBD1; CDR3 protein: ASSQDRENSPLH
V gene: TRBV2; D gene: .; CDR3 protein: ASSEDGVYNEQF
V gene: TRBV20-1; D gene: .; CDR3 protein: SARDPGTPTQY
V gene: TRBV11-3; D gene: .; CDR3 protein: VSSLMGNNEQF
V gene: TRBV20-1; D gene: TRBD2; CDR3 protein: SAPRGGGADNEQY
V gene: TRBV4-1; D gene: .; CDR3 protein: ASSLPGQSSPLH
V gene: TRBV3-1; D gene: .; CDR3 protein: ASSQEQGTYGYT
V gene: TRBV6-1; D gene: .; CDR3 protein: ASSGPVGVPYEQY
V gene: TRBV4-2; D gene: TRBD2; CDR3 protein: ASSQGLAGVTGELF
V gene: TRBV4-1; D gene: .; CDR3 protein: ASSLRDNLSYEQY
V gene: TRBV4-1; D gene: .; CDR3 protein: ASSQASGSCGGYT
V gene: TRBV12-3/TRBV12-4; D gene: .; CDR3 protein: ASSTRGQPLYGYT
V gene: TRBV29-1; D gene: .; CDR3 protein: SVGEQLNTEAF
V gene: TRBV7-9; D gene: .; CDR3 protein: ASSFPPLPGTDTQY
V gene: TRBV20-1; D gene: .; CDR3 protein: SARAAGEQF
V gene: TRBV5-6; D gene: TRBD2; CDR3 protein: ASSFEAGGPFTQY
V gene: TRBV27; D gene: TRBD1; CDR3 protein: ASRGQGRGWTEAF
V gene: TRBV4-2; D gene: .; CDR3 protein: ASSQEAVGRRRHEQY
V gene: TRBV7-6; D gene: .; CDR3 protein: ASSLLGGRDYEQY
V gene: TRBV30; D gene: TRBD1; CDR3 protein: AWSATGKVADTQY
V gene: TRBV9; D gene: TRBD2; CDR3 protein: ASTAFGREEPLDTQY
V gene: TRBV20-1; D gene: .; CDR3 protein: SASRGANTEAF
V gene: TRBV3-1; D gene: TRBD2; CDR3 protein: ASSPRGSGGAKDEQF
V gene: TRBV9; D gene: TRBD1; CDR3 protein: ASSVGAGGIPSSYNEQF
V gene: TRBV5-1; D gene: .; CDR3 protein: AGSWTTGVSYEQY
V gene: TRBV7-9; D gene: TRBD2; CDR3 protein: ASGGSLRTGELF
V gene: TRBV7-9; D gene: TRBD1; CDR3 protein: ASSLGSHRGSQHSYT
V gene: TRBV4-2; D gene: .; CDR3 protein: ASSQDLAGRVEQF
V gene: TRBV29-1; D gene: .; CDR3 protein: SVGDRGSKNIQY
V gene: TRBV27; D gene: .; CDR3 protein: ASTLKRWGVGGHEQF
V gene: TRBV20-1; D gene: .; CDR3 protein: SARVTAPVNYGYT
V gene: TRBV27; D gene: .; CDR3 protein: ASSPGDLIYSNQPQH
V gene: TRBV11-2; D gene: .; CDR3 protein: ASSSIRALYEQY
V gene: TRBV18; D gene: .; CDR3 protein: ASSPGQYGEAF
V gene: TRBV20-1; D gene: TRBD1; CDR3 protein: SARDLQGDPLYGYT
V gene: TRBV24-1; D gene: TRBD1; CDR3 protein: ATSGGGTGIRETQY
V gene: TRBV7-3; D gene: TRBD2; CDR3 protein: ASSLTSGRAHEQY
V gene: TRBV10-3; D gene: .; CDR3 protein: AISESTHPEH
V gene: TRBV20-1; D gene: .; CDR3 protein: SANRRNQPQH
V gene: TRBV7-3; D gene: .; CDR3 protein: ASSLVQAHEQF
V gene: TRBV20-1; D gene: .; CDR3 protein: SALSGVFPYEQY
V gene: TRBV27; D gene: .; CDR3 protein: ASKFGQGYEQY
V gene: TRBV5-6; D gene: .; CDR3 protein: AGSLWEPEETQY
V gene: TRBV3-1; D gene: .; CDR3 protein: ASNRNLRGEKQY
V gene: TRBV9; D gene: TRBD1; CDR3 protein: ATKTRGPPYSNQPQH
V gene: TRBV15; D gene: TRBD1; CDR3 protein: VTSSRRDSSSYEQY
V gene: TRBV5-5; D gene: .; CDR3 protein: ASSLAYPLTKNIQY
V gene: TRBV20-1; D gene: TRBD1; CDR3 protein: SASSGTGGSQY
V gene: TRBV11-2; D gene: .; CDR3 protein: ASSHWYEQY
V gene: TRBV5-1; D gene: TRBD1; CDR3 protein: ASSPFPGTGTQPQH